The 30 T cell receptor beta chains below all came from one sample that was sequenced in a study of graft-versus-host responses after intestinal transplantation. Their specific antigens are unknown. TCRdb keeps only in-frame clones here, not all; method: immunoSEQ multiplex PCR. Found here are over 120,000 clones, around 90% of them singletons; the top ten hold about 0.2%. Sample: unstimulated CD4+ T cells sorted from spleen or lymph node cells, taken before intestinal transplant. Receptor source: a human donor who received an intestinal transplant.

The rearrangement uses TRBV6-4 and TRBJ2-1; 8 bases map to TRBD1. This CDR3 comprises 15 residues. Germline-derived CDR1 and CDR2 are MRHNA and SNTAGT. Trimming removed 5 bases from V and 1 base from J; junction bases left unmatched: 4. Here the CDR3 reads CASSRTGMSYNEQFF. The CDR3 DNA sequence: TGTGCCAGCAGTCGGACAGGGATGTCCTACAATGAGCAGTTCTTC.

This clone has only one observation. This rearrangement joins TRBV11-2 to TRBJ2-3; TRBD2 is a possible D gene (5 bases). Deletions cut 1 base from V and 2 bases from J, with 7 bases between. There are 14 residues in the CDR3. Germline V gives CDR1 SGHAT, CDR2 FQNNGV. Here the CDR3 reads CASSLGGFTDTQYF. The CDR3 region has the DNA TGTGCCAGCAGCTTAGGCGGGTTCACAGATACGCAGTATTTT.

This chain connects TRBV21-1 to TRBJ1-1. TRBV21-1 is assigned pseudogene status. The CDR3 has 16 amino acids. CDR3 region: CASSKVRGREVTEAFF. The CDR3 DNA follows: TGTGCCAGCAGCAAAGTCCGGGGCAGGGAGGTCACTGAAGCTTTCTTT.

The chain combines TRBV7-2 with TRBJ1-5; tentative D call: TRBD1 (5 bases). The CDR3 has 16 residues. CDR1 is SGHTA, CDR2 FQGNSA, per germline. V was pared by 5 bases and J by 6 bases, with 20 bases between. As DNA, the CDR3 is TGTGCCAGCAGCCGATCGGGAACACCGGGGGGTCAGCCCCAGCATTTT. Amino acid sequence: CASSRSGTPGGQPQHF.

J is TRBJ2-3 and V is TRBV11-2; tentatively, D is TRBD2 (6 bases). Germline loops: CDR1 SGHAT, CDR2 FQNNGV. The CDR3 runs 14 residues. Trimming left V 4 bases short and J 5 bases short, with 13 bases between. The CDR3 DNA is TGTGCCAGCAGCTCCGGGGGAGCGGGAGATACGCAGTATTTT. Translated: CASSSGGAGDTQYF. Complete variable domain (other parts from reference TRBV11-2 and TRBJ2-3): EAGVAQSPRYKIIEKRQSVAFWCNPISGHATLYWYQQILGQGPKLLIQFQNNGVVDDSQLPKDRFSAERLKGVDSTLKIQPAKLEDSAVYLCASSSGGAGDTQYFGPGTRLTVL.

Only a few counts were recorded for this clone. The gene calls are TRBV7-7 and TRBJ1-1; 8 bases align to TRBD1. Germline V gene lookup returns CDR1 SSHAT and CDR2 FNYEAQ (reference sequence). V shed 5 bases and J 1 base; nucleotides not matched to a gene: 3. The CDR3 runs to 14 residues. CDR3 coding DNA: TGTGCCAGCAGCCCCGGACAGGGGAACACTGAAGCTTTCTTT. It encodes CASSPGQGNTEAFF.

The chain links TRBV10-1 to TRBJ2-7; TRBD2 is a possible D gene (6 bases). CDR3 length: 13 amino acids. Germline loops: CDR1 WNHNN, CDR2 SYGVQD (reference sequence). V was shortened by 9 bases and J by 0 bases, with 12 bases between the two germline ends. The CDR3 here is CARAGTSSYEQYF. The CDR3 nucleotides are TGCGCCAGGGCTGGGACTTCCTCCTACGAGCAGTACTTC.

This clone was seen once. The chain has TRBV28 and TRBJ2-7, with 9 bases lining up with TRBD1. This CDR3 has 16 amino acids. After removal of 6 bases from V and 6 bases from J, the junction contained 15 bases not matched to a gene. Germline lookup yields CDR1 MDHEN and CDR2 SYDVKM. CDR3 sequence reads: CASRSRSGQGGLEQYF. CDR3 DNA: TGTGCCAGCAGGTCACGATCGGGACAGGGAGGGCTCGAGCAGTACTTC.

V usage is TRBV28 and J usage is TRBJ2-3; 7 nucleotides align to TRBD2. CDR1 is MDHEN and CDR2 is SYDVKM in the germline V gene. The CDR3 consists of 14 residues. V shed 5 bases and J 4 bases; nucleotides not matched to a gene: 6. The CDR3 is CASSEGTIADTQYF. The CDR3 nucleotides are TGTGCCAGCAGTGAGGGGACTATCGCAGATACGCAGTATTTT.

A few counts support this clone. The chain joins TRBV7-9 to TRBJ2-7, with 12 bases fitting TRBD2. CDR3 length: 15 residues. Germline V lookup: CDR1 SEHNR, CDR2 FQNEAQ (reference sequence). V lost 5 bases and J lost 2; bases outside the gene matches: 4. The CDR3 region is CASSPRTSGAYEQYF. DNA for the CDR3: TGTGCCAGCAGCCCCCGGACTAGCGGGGCCTACGAGCAGTACTTC.

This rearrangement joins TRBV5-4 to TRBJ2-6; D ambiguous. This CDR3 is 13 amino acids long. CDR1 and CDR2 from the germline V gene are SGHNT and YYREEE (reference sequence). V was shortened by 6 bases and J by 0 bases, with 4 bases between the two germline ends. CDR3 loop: CASTSSGANVLTF. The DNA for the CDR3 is TGTGCCAGCACTAGCTCTGGGGCCAACGTCCTGACTTTC. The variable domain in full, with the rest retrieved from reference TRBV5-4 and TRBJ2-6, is ETGVTQSPTHLIKTRGQQVTLRCSSQSGHNTVSWYQQALGQGPQFIFQYYREEENGRGNFPPRFSGLQFPNYSSELNVNALELDDSALYLCASTSSGANVLTFGAGSRLTVL.

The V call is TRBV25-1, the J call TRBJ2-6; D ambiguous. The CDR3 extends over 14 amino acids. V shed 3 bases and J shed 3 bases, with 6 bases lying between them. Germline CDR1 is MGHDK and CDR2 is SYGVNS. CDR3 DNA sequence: TGTGCCAGCAGTGACCCTTTTGGGGCCAACGTCCTGACTTTC. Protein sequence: CASSDPFGANVLTF.

CDR3 nucleotides: TGTGCCAGCAGCATAGGGGTTTCACCCCTCCACTTT. Translating gives CASSIGVSPLHF. The V call is TRBV7-9, the J call TRBJ1-6; D perhaps matches TRBD1 (5 bases). This CDR3 spans 12 amino acids. Germline CDR1 is SEHNR and CDR2 is FQNEAQ (reference sequence). Trimming cost V 5 bases and J 9 bases, with 8 bases left between them.

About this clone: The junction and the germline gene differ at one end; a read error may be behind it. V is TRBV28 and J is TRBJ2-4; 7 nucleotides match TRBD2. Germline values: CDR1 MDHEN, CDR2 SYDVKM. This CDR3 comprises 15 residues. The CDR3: CASGLILAGVYFQYF. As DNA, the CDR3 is TGTGCCAGCGGTTTAATTTTAGCGGGTGTCTATTTTCAGTACTTC.

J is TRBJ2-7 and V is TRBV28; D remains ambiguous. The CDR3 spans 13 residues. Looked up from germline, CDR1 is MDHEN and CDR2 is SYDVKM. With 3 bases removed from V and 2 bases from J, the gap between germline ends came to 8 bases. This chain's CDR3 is CASSLAVPYEQYF. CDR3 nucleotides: TGTGCCAGCAGTTTGGCAGTTCCCTACGAGCAGTACTTC.

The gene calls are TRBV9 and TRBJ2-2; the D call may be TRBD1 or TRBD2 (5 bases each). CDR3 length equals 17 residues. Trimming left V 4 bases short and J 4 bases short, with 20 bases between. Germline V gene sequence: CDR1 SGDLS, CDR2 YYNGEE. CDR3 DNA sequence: TGTGCCAGCAGCCCGACGGGGACCAAAGTCCGCACCGGGGAGCTGTTTTTT. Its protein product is CASSPTGTKVRTGELFF.

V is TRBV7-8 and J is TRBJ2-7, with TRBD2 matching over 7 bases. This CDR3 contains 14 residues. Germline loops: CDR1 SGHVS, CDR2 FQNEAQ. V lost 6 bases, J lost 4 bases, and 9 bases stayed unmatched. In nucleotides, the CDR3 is TGTGCCAGCAGGCTCTCGGGGGGAGGATACGAGCAGTACTTC. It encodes CASRLSGGGYEQYF.

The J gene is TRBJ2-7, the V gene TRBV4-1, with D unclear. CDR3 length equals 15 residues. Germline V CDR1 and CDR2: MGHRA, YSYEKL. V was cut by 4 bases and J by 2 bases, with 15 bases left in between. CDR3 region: CASSRLFAQAYEQYF. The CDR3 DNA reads TGCGCCAGCAGCCGTCTGTTTGCCCAGGCCTACGAGCAGTACTTC.

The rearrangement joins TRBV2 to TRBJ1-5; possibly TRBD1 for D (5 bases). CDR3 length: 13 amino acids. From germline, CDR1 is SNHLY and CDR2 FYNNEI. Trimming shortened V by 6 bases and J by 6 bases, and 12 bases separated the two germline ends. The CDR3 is CASSPGHPQPQHF. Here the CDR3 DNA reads TGTGCCAGCAGCCCTGGACACCCTCAGCCCCAGCATTTT. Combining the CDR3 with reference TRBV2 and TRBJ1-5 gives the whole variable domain EPEVTQTPSHQVTQMGQEVILRCVPISNHLYFYWYRQILGQKVEFLVSFYNNEISEKSEIFDDQFSVERPDGSNFTLKIRSTKLEDSAMYFCASSPGHPQPQHFGDGTRLSIL.

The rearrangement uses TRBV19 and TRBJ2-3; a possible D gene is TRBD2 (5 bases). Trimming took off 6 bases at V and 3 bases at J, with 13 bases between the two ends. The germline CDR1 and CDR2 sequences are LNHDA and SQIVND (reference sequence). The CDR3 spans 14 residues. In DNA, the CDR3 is TGTGCCAGTAGCCTCTTAGCGAGGACAGATACGCAGTATTTT. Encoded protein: CASSLLARTDTQYF. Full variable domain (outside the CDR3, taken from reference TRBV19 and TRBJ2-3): DGGITQSPKYLFRKEGQNVTLSCEQNLNHDAMYWYRQDPGQGLRLIYYSQIVNDFQKGDIAEGYSVSREKKESFPLTVTSAQKNPTAFYLCASSLLARTDTQYFGPGTRLTVL.

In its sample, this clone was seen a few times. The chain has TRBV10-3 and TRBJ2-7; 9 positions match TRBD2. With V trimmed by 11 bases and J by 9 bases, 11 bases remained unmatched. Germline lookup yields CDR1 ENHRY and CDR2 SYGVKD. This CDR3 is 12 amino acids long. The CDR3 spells CAASLAGTGQYF. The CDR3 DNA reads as TGTGCCGCCAGCCTAGCGGGAACGGGGCAGTACTTC.

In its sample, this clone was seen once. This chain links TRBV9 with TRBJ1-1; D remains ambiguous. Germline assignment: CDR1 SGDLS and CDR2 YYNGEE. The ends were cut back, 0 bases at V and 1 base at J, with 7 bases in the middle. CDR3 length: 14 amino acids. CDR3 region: CASSVAVGNTEAFF. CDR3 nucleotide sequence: TGTGCCAGCAGCGTAGCGGTAGGGAACACTGAAGCTTTCTTT.

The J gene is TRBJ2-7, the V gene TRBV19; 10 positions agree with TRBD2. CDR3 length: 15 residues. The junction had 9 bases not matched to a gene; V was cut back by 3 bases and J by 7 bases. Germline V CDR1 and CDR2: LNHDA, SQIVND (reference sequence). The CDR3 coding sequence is TGTGCCAGTAGTATTAAACCGGGACTAGCGTATGAGCAGTACTTC. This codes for CASSIKPGLAYEQYF.

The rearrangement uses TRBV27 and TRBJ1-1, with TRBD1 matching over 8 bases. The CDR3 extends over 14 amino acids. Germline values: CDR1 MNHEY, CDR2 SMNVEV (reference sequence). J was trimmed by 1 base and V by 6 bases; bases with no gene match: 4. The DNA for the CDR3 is TGTGCCAGCAGCGCAGGGGGCTGGAACACTGAAGCTTTCTTT. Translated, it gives CASSAGGWNTEAFF.

This CDR3 reads CASSELAGGPSEQFF. DNA for the CDR3: TGTGCCAGCAGTGAGCTAGCGGGAGGGCCGAGTGAGCAGTTCTTC. This chain joins TRBV6-1 and TRBJ2-1; 12 nucleotides match TRBD2. The trim removed 3 bases at V and 9 bases at J, leaving 6 bases unmatched. The germline gives CDR1 MNHNS, CDR2 SASEGT. The CDR3 sequence is 15 residues long.

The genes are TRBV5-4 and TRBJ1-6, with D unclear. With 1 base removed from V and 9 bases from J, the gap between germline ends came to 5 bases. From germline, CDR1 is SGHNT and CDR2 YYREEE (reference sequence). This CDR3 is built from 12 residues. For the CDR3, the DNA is TGTGCCAGCAGCTTGTGGGGTTCACCCCTCCACTTT. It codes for CASSLWGSPLHF.

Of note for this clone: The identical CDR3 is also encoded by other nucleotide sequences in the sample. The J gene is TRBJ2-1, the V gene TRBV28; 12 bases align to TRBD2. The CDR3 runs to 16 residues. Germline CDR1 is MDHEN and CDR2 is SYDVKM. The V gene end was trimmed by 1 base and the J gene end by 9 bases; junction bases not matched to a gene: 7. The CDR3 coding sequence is TGTGCCAGCAGTTTATCCCTAGCGGGAGGGCCAGGTGAGCAGTTCTTC. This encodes CASSLSLAGGPGEQFF.

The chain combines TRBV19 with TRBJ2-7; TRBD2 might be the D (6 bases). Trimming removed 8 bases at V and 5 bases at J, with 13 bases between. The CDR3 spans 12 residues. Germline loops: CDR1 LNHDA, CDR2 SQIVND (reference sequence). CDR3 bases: TGTGCCAGTTCGACTAGAGTTAACGAGCAGTACTTC. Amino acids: CASSTRVNEQYF.

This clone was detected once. The CDR3 sequence is CASSETGGGYNEQFF. The CDR3, as DNA: TGTGCCAGCAGCGAAACAGGGGGAGGGTACAATGAGCAGTTCTTC. This chain connects TRBV27 to TRBJ2-1; tentative D call: TRBD1 (8 bases). Looked up from germline, CDR1 is MNHEY and CDR2 is SMNVEV (reference sequence). The CDR3 has 15 amino acids. Trimming removed 6 bases from V and 4 bases from J, with 16 bases in between.

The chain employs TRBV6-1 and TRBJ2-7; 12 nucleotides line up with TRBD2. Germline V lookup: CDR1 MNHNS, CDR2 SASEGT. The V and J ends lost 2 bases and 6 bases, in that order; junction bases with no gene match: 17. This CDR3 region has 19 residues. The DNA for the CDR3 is TGTGCCAGCAGTGAATACTCGGCTAGCGGGAGGGCCATGGATTCCGAGCAGTACTTC. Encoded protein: CASSEYSASGRAMDSEQYF.